The entry below gives a single T cell receptor (beta chain) sequence along with its context. The V gene's germline CDR1 is SGDLS and CDR2 YYNGEE. V was clipped by 0 bases and J by 6 bases, with 10 bases between them. The CDR3 sequence is 13 residues long. This record comes from a study of blood T cell repertoires in COVID-19. The data were produced by immunoSEQ multiplex PCR, yet TCRdb's version contains in-frame clones alone and is incomplete. The repertoire has roughly 200,000 clones, 75% to 90% of them found once; the top ten carry under 8%. Sequencing was performed on peripheral blood. The TCR sequence derives from a man aged 60 to 75 with acute or convalescent COVID-19. The chain joins TRBV9 to TRBJ2-7, with D unclear. CDR3 nucleotides: TGTGCCAGCAGCGTAGAGAGAAACGGCGAGCAGTACTTC. Encoded protein: CASSVERNGEQYF.